A selection of T cell receptor beta chains follows, all from one sample in a study of cytomegalovirus exposure and HLA in healthy donors. Assay used: immunoSEQ multiplex PCR; TCRdb lists only in-frame clones, some missing. The data hold about 200,000 clones, with around 80% observed a single time. Sequencing used PBMCs. Receptor source: a boy aged 2-9 years in good health and CMV-seronegative. Each CDR3 is given with its conserved first and last residue. D genes are given only for firm matches. Part of the rows lack a size; the others show once, few, many or a class for expanded clones.

V gene	clone size	J gene	D gene	CDR3 DNA	CDR3 protein
TRBV6-5	.	TRBJ1-1	TRBD1	TGTGCCAGCAGTGAAGTTGGGACAGCTGAAGCTTTCTTT	CASSEVGTAEAFF
TRBV30	.	TRBJ2-3	.	TGTGCCTGGAGTGCAGGGACTCGTAGCACAGATACGCAGTATTTT	CAWSAGTRSTDTQYF
TRBV6-5	.	TRBJ1-2	.	TGTGCCAGCAGTTCGGGACAAATCTATGGCTACACCTTC	CASSSGQIYGYTF
TRBV5-1	.	TRBJ2-7	TRBD1	TGCGCCAGCAGCTTGGAAGGGGGCGGCTACGAGCAGTACTTC	CASSLEGGGYEQYF
TRBV6-1	.	TRBJ2-1	.	TGTGCCAGCAGTGAAGCCGGGCCCCGGGCGGGTGAGCAGTTCTTC	CASSEAGPRAGEQFF
TRBV13	.	TRBJ2-5	TRBD1	TGTGCCAGCAGCATGCTGGGACAGGGGGTTGAAGAGACCCAGTACTTC	CASSMLGQGVEETQYF
TRBV10-1	.	TRBJ1-6	.	TGCGCCAGCAGCCAGCCGAGGGTTAATTCACCCCTCCACTTT	CASSQPRVNSPLHF
TRBV30	.	TRBJ1-1	.	TGTGCCTGGAGCGGGGGAGGGTACACTGAAGCTTTCTTT	CAWSGGGYTEAFF
TRBV30	.	TRBJ2-3	TRBD2	TGTGCCTGGAGTGCCGGACTAGCTAGCACAGATACGCAGTATTTT	CAWSAGLASTDTQYF
TRBV6-5	.	TRBJ2-1	TRBD2	TGTGCCAGCAGTTCCCTGATAGCGGGTCCCTACAATGAGCAGTTCTTC	CASSSLIAGPYNEQFF
TRBV4-1	.	TRBJ2-7	TRBD2	TGCGCCAGCAGCCAAGACGGGACTAGCGGCGAGCAGTACTTC	CASSQDGTSGEQYF
TRBV4-2	few	TRBJ1-5	.	TGTGCCAGCAGCCAAGTCTCGGGAGATGGCAATCAGCCCCAGCATTTT	CASSQVSGDGNQPQHF
TRBV4-1	.	TRBJ1-4	.	TGCGCCAGCAGCCAGAACACCGCAACTAATGAAAAACTGTTTTTT	CASSQNTATNEKLFF
TRBV25-1	.	TRBJ2-1	TRBD2	TGTGCCAGCAGTGACCCTATCCGGACTAGCGGGAGCTTAATGTTCTTC	CASSDPIRTSGSLMFF
TRBV6-4	.	TRBJ2-2	TRBD2	TGTGCCAGCAGTGAACTAGCGGGGACGAACACCGGGGAGCTGTTTTTT	CASSELAGTNTGELFF
TRBV10-3	.	TRBJ2-7	.	TGTGCCATCAGTGTTGGGGGGGGCCTCTACGAGCAGTACTTC	CAISVGGGLYEQYF
TRBV6-5	.	TRBJ1-5	.	TGTGCCAGCAGTTACGGGCCAGGGGATCAGCCCCAGCATTTT	CASSYGPGDQPQHF
TRBV9	.	TRBJ1-2	.	TGTGCCAGCAGCGTAGATGGGCACCTCTACACCTTC	CASSVDGHLYTF
TRBV4-2	.	TRBJ2-5	TRBD2	TGTGCCAGCAGCCTCGTCGGGACTAGCGGGAGTCCCCAAGAGACCCAGTACTTC	CASSLVGTSGSPQETQYF
TRBV19	.	TRBJ2-7	.	TGTGCCAGTAGTAACACCGGGGGACAGAGCTCCTACGAGCAGTACTTC	CASSNTGGQSSYEQYF
TRBV5-1	.	TRBJ1-2	TRBD1	TGCGCCAGCAGCTTAGGACAGGGTGATAGCTACACCTTC	CASSLGQGDSYTF
TRBV5-6	few	TRBJ2-2	TRBD2	TGTGCCAGCAGCCTCCCGACTAGCGGGAGCTCCGGGGAGCTGTTTTTT	CASSLPTSGSSGELFF
TRBV7-9	.	TRBJ2-5	.	TGTGCCAGCAGCTTAGTTGGGTGGGAGGAGGAGACCCAGTACTTC	CASSLVGWEEETQYF
TRBV5-6	.	TRBJ2-5	.	TGTGCCAGCAGCTTGCCAATTGGGTTTTTGCAGGGACAAGAGACCCAGTACTTC	CASSLPIGFLQGQETQYF
TRBV2	.	TRBJ1-5	.	TGTGCCAGCAGCTCCGGGACAATGAGCAATCAGCCCCAGCATTTT	CASSSGTMSNQPQHF
TRBV7-9	.	TRBJ2-1	TRBD2	TGTGCCAGCAGCCCAGGGACTAGCGGGAGCTATGAGCAGTTCTTC	CASSPGTSGSYEQFF
TRBV10-3	few	TRBJ1-2	TRBD1	TGTGCCATCGGGGACAGGGGAAACGATGGCTACACCTTC	CAIGDRGNDGYTF
TRBV6-1	.	TRBJ1-2	.	TGTGCCAGCAGTTGGGGCGGGGGCTATGGCTACACCTTC	CASSWGGGYGYTF
TRBV14	.	TRBJ2-1	.	TGTGCCAGCAGCCAAGAAGACAGATACTACAATGAGCAGTTCTTC	CASSQEDRYYNEQFF
TRBV15	.	TRBJ1-2	TRBD1	TGTGCCACCAGCAGAGATAAAACAGGGGTGGGCTACACCTTC	CATSRDKTGVGYTF
TRBV19	.	TRBJ2-6	.	TGTGCCAGTAGTATAGGTTACGGGGTTTACTCTGGGGCCAACGTCCTGACTTTC	CASSIGYGVYSGANVLTF
TRBV19	.	TRBJ2-7	.	TGTGCCAGTAGTTACCGGGACACCTCCTACGAGCAGTACTTC	CASSYRDTSYEQYF
TRBV9	.	TRBJ2-7	TRBD1	TGTGCCAGCAGCGTAGGTCGGGACAGGGGGCAAAGCGAGCAGTACTTC	CASSVGRDRGQSEQYF